This passage covers 30 T cell receptor beta chains from one sample sequenced in a study of neurological immune-mediated disorders. Time point denoted: longitudinal time-point 2. TCRdb re-called the 5' RACE reads with MiXCR, one entry per CDR3 protein. This sample has about 80,000 distinct CDR3 sequences, with more than 5% found just once. Sequenced sample: PBMCs. These receptors all come from a woman aged 60 to 75 with multiple sclerosis.

Ten or more counts support this clonotype. The V gene is TRBV7-9, the J gene TRBJ1-2, with unresolved D. V lost 7 bases and J lost 2, with 8 bases in between. The germline V gene encodes CDR1 SEHNR and CDR2 FQNEAQ (reference sequence). CDR3 size: 12 residues. CDR3 sequence reads: CASTEDNYGYTF. Written as DNA, the CDR3 is TGTGCCAGCACTGAGGACAACTATGGCTACACCTTC.

The chain employs TRBV24-1 and TRBJ1-2; D not resolved. The germline V gene has CDR1 KGHDR and CDR2 SFDVKD. This CDR3 comprises 15 residues. The ends were cut back, 7 bases at V and 1 base at J, with 15 bases in the middle. This CDR3 reads CATSDPRGGNYGYTF. The DNA for the CDR3 is TGTGCCACCAGCGACCCCCGAGGAGGTAACTATGGCTACACCTTC.

This clonotype was detected many times. The chain recombines TRBV6-5 with TRBJ1-5, with a possible D match to TRBD1 (5 bases). V lost 0 bases and J lost 1, with 7 bases in between. The V gene's germline CDR1 is MNHEY and CDR2 SVGAGI. This CDR3 is built from 15 residues. CDR3 in DNA: TGTGCCAGCAGTTACTCGGGGGAGAGCAATCAGCCCCAGCATTTT. Translated, it gives CASSYSGESNQPQHF.

J is TRBJ1-5 and V is TRBV12-3 or TRBV12-4, with 8 bases that match TRBD1. This CDR3 has 15 residues. J gave up 7 bases and V 6 bases, and 11 bases lay outside the gene matches. The CDR3 here is CASSRGQGSIQPQHF. As DNA, the CDR3 is TGTGCCAGCAGCCGTGGACAGGGAAGTATCCAGCCCCAGCATTTT.

There are a few counts of this clonotype. This sequence joins TRBV30 and TRBJ1-1; D is undetermined. Germline CDR1 reads GTSNPN; CDR2 reads SVGIG (reference sequence). CDR3 length: 13 amino acids. V was clipped by 4 bases and J by 8 bases, with 17 bases between them. The CDR3 DNA sequence: TGTGCCTGGACGCGGCAGGCCGTTGGGGAAGCTTTCTTT. Translation: CAWTRQAVGEAFF.

The sample holds many counts of this clonotype. The V and J genes are TRBV6-5 and TRBJ1-5; 7 bases fit TRBD1. V lost 5 bases, J lost 2 bases, and 6 bases stayed unmatched. The CDR3 runs to 15 residues. Germline lookup yields CDR1 MNHEY and CDR2 SVGAGI. This chain's CDR3 is CASSLQGLGNQPQHF. For the CDR3, the DNA is TGTGCCAGCAGTCTACAGGGGTTGGGCAATCAGCCCCAGCATTTT.

A few counts support this clonotype. V usage is TRBV29-1 and J usage is TRBJ1-2; D unclear. Trimming stripped 3 bases from V and 9 bases from J, with 14 bases between. The CDR3 loop spans 12 amino acids. Germline assignment: CDR1 SQVTM and CDR2 ANQGSEA. The CDR3 region has the DNA TGCAGCGTTGAGCCAGGTCCGGGAAGCTACACCTTC. It is translated as CSVEPGPGSYTF.

The genes are TRBV20-1 and TRBJ1-5; the match to TRBD1 covers 10 bases. Germline lookup yields CDR1 DFQATT and CDR2 SNEGSKA (reference sequence). CDR3 size: 13 residues. Trimming at V came to 6 bases and at J to 11 bases, leaving 10 bases not matched to a gene. The CDR3 DNA reads TGCAGTGCCCGGACAGGGGGGAATCAAACCCAGCATTTT. This gives the protein CSARTGGNQTQHF.

In this sample, this clonotype turned up many times. V gene TRBV7-2 combines with J gene TRBJ1-5; 9 bases align to TRBD1. Germline CDR1 reads SGHTA; CDR2 reads FQGNSA. V was clipped by 3 bases and J by 4 bases; unmatched bases: 4. The CDR3 totals 15 residues. CDR3 amino acids: CASSFRQGGNQPQHF. CDR3 coding DNA: TGTGCCAGCAGCTTCAGACAGGGGGGGAATCAGCCCCAGCATTTT.

In its sample, this clonotype was seen many times. The chain recombines TRBV20-1 with TRBJ1-2; TRBD1 matches at 12 bases. CDR1 and CDR2 (germline): DFQATT, SNEGSKA (reference sequence). This CDR3 comprises 17 residues. The junction had 13 bases not matched to a gene; V was cut back by 5 bases and J by 3 bases. The CDR3 sequence is CSAQVPGQGAVYYGYTF. CDR3 coding DNA: TGCAGTGCTCAAGTCCCGGGACAGGGGGCGGTTTACTATGGCTACACCTTC.

The chain joins TRBV12-3 or TRBV12-4 to TRBJ2-5; no definite D call. V was trimmed by 2 bases and J by 5 bases, leaving 9 bases between them. CDR3 length: 13 residues. The CDR3 DNA follows: TGTGCCAGCAGTTTACCCCCGGCGGAGACCCAGTACTTC. Its translation is CASSLPPAETQYF.

There are many counts of this clonotype. The V call is TRBV11-1, the J call TRBJ1-5, with D perhaps TRBD1 (5 bases). V lost 5 bases to trimming and J lost 4 bases, with 9 bases between them. This CDR3 comprises 13 residues. Germline V CDR1 and CDR2: SGHAT, FQDESV (reference sequence). CDR3: CASSPDRNQPQHF. CDR3 nucleotide sequence: TGTGCCAGCAGCCCAGACAGAAATCAGCCCCAGCATTTT. The whole variable domain, remainder taken from reference TRBV11-1 and TRBJ1-5, is EAEVAQSPRYKITEKSQAVAFWCDPISGHATLYWYRQILGQGPELLVQFQDESVVDDSQLPKDRFSAERLKGVDSTLKIQPAELGDSAMYLCASSPDRNQPQHFGDGTRLSIL.

This clonotype was picked up many times. Written as DNA, the CDR3 is TGCGCCAGCAGCCAAGACCTTGACAGGAGGTACGAGCAGTACTTC. Its translation is CASSQDLDRRYEQYF. This rearrangement joins TRBV4-1 to TRBJ2-7; the D gene is possibly TRBD1 (6 bases). Germline values: CDR1 MGHRA, CDR2 YSYEKL. Trimming pared 0 bases from V and 4 bases from J, leaving 13 bases between. The length of the CDR3 is 15 residues.

This clonotype was counted many times. The CDR3: CSRWGGLGNEQFF. CDR3 DNA: TGCAGCAGGTGGGGTGGCCTGGGGAATGAGCAGTTCTTC. The gene calls are TRBV20-1 and TRBJ2-1, with unresolved D. Germline V gene data show CDR1 as DFQATT and CDR2 as SNEGSKA (reference sequence). The CDR3 contains 13 residues.

This clonotype was picked up many times. For the CDR3, the DNA is TGCGCCAGCAGCTTGGCGGGGGGGACCAATGAGCAGTTCTTC. Protein product: CASSLAGGTNEQFF. The chain couples TRBV5-1 to TRBJ2-1; TRBD2 aligns across 8 bases. V was clipped by 0 bases and J by 6 bases; unmatched bases: 2. The CDR3 extends over 14 amino acids. CDR1 is SGHRS, CDR2 YFSETQ, per germline.

This clonotype was detected ten times or more. The chain employs TRBV6-5 and TRBJ2-5; D not resolved. Germline V gene data show CDR1 as MNHEY and CDR2 as SVGAGI. The CDR3 contains 12 residues. Deletions cut 2 bases from V and 6 bases from J, with 7 bases between. As DNA, the CDR3 is TGTGCCAGCAGTTACGGTGGAAAGACCCAGTACTTC. Translated: CASSYGGKTQYF.

This clonotype has at least ten counts. The rearrangement joins TRBV27 to TRBJ1-6; 7 bases fit TRBD1. Germline V lookup: CDR1 MNHEY, CDR2 SMNVEV (reference sequence). The J segment lost 2 bases and the V segment lost 1 base, leaving 8 bases of the junction unmatched. This CDR3 is built from 18 residues. For the CDR3, the DNA is TGTGCCAGCAGTTTATTCCCGGCAGGGGGGCCCTATAATTCACCCCTCCACTTT. It translates to CASSLFPAGGPYNSPLHF.

This clonotype was seen ten or more times. This chain joins TRBV3-1 and TRBJ2-7, with TRBD2 matching over 9 bases. V dropped 4 bases and J dropped 0; count of bases not matched to a gene: 16. CDR1 is LGHDT, CDR2 YNNKEL, per germline (reference sequence). This CDR3 is 19 amino acids long. The CDR3 region has the DNA TGTGCCAGCAGCCCATCTCCTGGGAGCGGGGGGACGAGCTCCTACGAGCAGTACTTC. Amino acid sequence: CASSPSPGSGGTSSYEQYF.

This clonotype was counted many times. J is TRBJ2-1 and V is TRBV3-1, with 13 bases that match TRBD2. CDR3 length equals 18 residues. Germline CDR1 reads LGHDT; CDR2 reads YNNKEL (reference sequence). Trimming at V came to 0 bases and at J to 3 bases, leaving 5 bases not matched to a gene. CDR3 sequence reads: CASSQETGLAGVYNEQFF. CDR3 DNA: TGTGCCAGCAGCCAAGAGACCGGACTAGCGGGGGTCTACAATGAGCAGTTCTTC.

This clonotype was detected ten times or more. The rearrangement joins TRBV20-1 to TRBJ2-3; 10 nucleotides agree with TRBD1. Germline CDR1 DFQATT, CDR2 SNEGSKA (reference sequence). The V segment lost 2 bases and the J segment 3 bases; nucleotides outside the gene matches: 2. CDR3 size: 14 residues. The CDR3 protein is CSARRTGGTDTQYF. In DNA form, the CDR3 reads TGCAGTGCTAGAAGGACAGGGGGGACAGATACGCAGTATTTT.

This clonotype was seen ten or more times. This chain links TRBV20-1 with TRBJ1-1; no firm D call. CDR1 DFQATT and CDR2 SNEGSKA come from the germline V gene (reference sequence). The CDR3 totals 11 residues. Trimming left V 6 bases short and J 5 bases short, with 10 bases between. The CDR3 sequence is CSAPTGTEAFF. In nucleotides, the CDR3 is TGCAGTGCCCCGACGGGTACTGAAGCTTTCTTT.

In its sample, this clonotype was seen many times. This chain joins TRBV19 and TRBJ2-7; D may match TRBD1 or TRBD2 (6 bases each). Germline values: CDR1 LNHDA, CDR2 SQIVND (reference sequence). Trimming stripped 3 bases from V and 5 bases from J, with 20 bases between. The CDR3 runs to 16 residues. DNA of the CDR3: TGTGCCAGTAGTATGTCCCTGCCGGGGGCTCGGAACGAGCAGTACTTC. This sequence encodes CASSMSLPGARNEQYF.

This clonotype was counted many times. The chain couples TRBV5-1 to TRBJ1-4; possibly TRBD1 for D (6 bases). CDR1 and CDR2 from the germline V gene are SGHRS and YFSETQ. The CDR3 extends over 16 amino acids. Trimming cost V 0 bases and J 2 bases, with 11 bases left between them. CDR3 in DNA: TGCGCCAGCAGCTTGGAAGGGGGAGCTACTAATGAAAAACTGTTTTTT. This translates into CASSLEGGATNEKLFF.

This clonotype came up many times. The CDR3 reads CASSQEYGRGREFGANVLTF. In DNA, the CDR3 is TGCGCCAGCAGCCAAGAATACGGCAGGGGGCGAGAGTTTGGGGCCAACGTCCTGACTTTC. The chain joins TRBV4-1 to TRBJ2-6; 8 bases agree with TRBD1. The CDR3 runs 20 residues. Germline assignment: CDR1 MGHRA and CDR2 YSYEKL. The V segment lost 0 bases and the J segment 3 bases; nucleotides outside the gene matches: 13.

This clonotype was picked up many times. The chain combines TRBV20-1 with TRBJ2-7; D unclear. The germline gives CDR1 DFQATT, CDR2 SNEGSKA (reference sequence). The CDR3 length is 14 residues. The V and J ends lost 0 bases and 2 bases respectively, with 11 bases between them. CDR3 nucleotide sequence: TGCAGTGCTAGAGACCTCGGTGCCACCTACGAGCAGTACTTC. Its translation: CSARDLGATYEQYF.

This clonotype was detected many times. V usage is TRBV4-1 and J usage is TRBJ1-1, with a weak D call TRBD1 (5 bases). The V gene's germline CDR1 is MGHRA and CDR2 YSYEKL. The length of the CDR3 is 17 residues. Trimming took off 4 bases at V and 8 bases at J, with 26 bases between the two ends. The CDR3 DNA reads as TGCGCCAGCAGCCCCCCAGTGGGCAGGGACCTAAACTCGGAAGCTTTCTTT. This gives the protein CASSPPVGRDLNSEAFF.

This clonotype has ten or more counts. V is TRBV7-6 and J is TRBJ1-5; D is perhaps TRBD1 (5 bases). Germline CDR1 and CDR2: SGHVS and FNYEAQ. Trimming removed 5 bases at V and 4 bases at J, with 9 bases between. The CDR3 spans 13 residues. In DNA form, the CDR3 reads TGTGCCAGCAGCCTAGACAGAAATCAGCCCCAGCATTTT. Its translation: CASSLDRNQPQHF.

In its sample, this clonotype was seen many times. This rearrangement joins TRBV7-8 to TRBJ1-1; tentatively, D is TRBD1 (6 bases). Trimming removed 4 bases at V and 6 bases at J, with 15 bases between. CDR1 and CDR2 from the germline V gene are SGHVS and FQNEAQ. The CDR3 has 14 residues. The CDR3 here is CASSSRTGQPEAFF. As DNA, the CDR3 is TGTGCCAGCAGCTCCCGGACCGGACAGCCTGAAGCTTTCTTT. The entire variable domain, with the rest obtained from reference TRBV7-8 and TRBJ1-1, is as follows: GAGVSQSPRYKVAKRGQDVALRCDPISGHVSLFWYQQALGQGPEFLTYFQNEAQLDKSGLPSDRFFAERPEGSVSTLKIQRTQQEDSAVYLCASSSRTGQPEAFFGQGTRLTVV.

The gene calls are TRBV6-5 and TRBJ1-4, with TRBD1 matching over 11 bases. Trimming at V came to 8 bases and at J to 5 bases, leaving 7 bases not matched to a gene. CDR3 length: 15 residues. Germline V gene data show CDR1 as MNHEY and CDR2 as SVGAGI. The CDR3 sequence: CASGRTGGRNEKLFF. In DNA form, the CDR3 reads TGTGCCAGCGGCAGGACAGGGGGCAGGAATGAAAAACTGTTTTTT.

This clonotype has at least ten counts. The rearrangement links TRBV4-2 to TRBJ2-7; TRBD2 aligns across 14 bases. Germline lookup yields CDR1 LGHNA and CDR2 YNFKEQ. Trimming took 0 bases from V and 2 from J; bases not matched to a gene: 6. The CDR3 covers 18 residues. In DNA form, the CDR3 reads TGTGCCAGCAGCCAAGATTGGGGACTAGCGGGGGCTACCTACGAGCAGTACTTC. Translation gives CASSQDWGLAGATYEQYF.